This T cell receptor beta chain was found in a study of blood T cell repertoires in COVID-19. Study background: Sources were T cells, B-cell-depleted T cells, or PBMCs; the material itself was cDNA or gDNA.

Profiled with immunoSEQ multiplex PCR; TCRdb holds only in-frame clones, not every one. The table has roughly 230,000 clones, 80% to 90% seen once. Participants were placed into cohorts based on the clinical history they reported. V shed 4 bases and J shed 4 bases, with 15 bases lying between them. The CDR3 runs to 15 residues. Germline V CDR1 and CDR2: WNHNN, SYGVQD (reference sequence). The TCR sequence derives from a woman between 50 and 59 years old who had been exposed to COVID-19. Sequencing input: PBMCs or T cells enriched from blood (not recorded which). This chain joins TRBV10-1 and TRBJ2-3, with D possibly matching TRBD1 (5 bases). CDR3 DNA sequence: TGCGCCAGCAGTGGGGAAACAGGCGGCGCAGATACGCAGTATTTT. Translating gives CASSGETGGADTQYF.